A selection of T cell receptor beta chains follows, all from one sample in a study of blood T cell repertoires in COVID-19. Method: immunoSEQ multiplex PCR; TCRdb's copy keeps in-frame clones and lacks some. Counted here are approximately 60,000 clones, about 85% occurring once; the ten biggest clones make up more than 20%. Sequenced material: peripheral blood. The receptors originated from a woman at least 80 years old with COVID-19, enrolled during active disease. Both conserved end residues are part of each CDR3. The order of the fields is V gene, D gene, clone size, J gene, CDR3 protein. The D gene is left open where the match is weak. Rows may omit the clone size; those that give it use once, few, many or a size class.

TRBV6-6,TRBD2,-,TRBJ2-7,CASSSGREQYF
TRBV7-9,-,-,TRBJ1-2,CASSLTPPVQVIYGYTF
TRBV21-1,-,-,TRBJ2-2,CASSPGTMNTGELFF
TRBV5-4,-,-,TRBJ1-2,CASSLDPSGRVGYTF
TRBV3-1/TRBV3-2,-,-,TRBJ1-2,CASSSGTNYGYTF
TRBV29-1,TRBD1,-,TRBJ2-6,CSVSGTGFSGANVLTF
TRBV19,TRBD1,-,TRBJ2-2,CASTPFAGGYGELFF
TRBV19,TRBD1,-,TRBJ2-7,CASSQQGASYEQYF
TRBV12-2,-,-,TRBJ1-5,CAGRRRELRTGPPTNQPQHF
TRBV19,-,once,TRBJ2-1,CASRHMGGAYNEQFF
TRBV5-1,-,-,TRBJ2-5,CASSTGLGQTQYF
TRBV19,TRBD2,-,TRBJ2-2,CASIRTSGGTGELFF
TRBV25-1,-,once,TRBJ2-2,CASSEFGQGNTGELFF
TRBV6-2/TRBV6-3,TRBD1,-,TRBJ1-2,CASSSRQGLHYGYTF
TRBV28,TRBD1,once,TRBJ1-6,CASSTPDRGAYNSPLHF
TRBV3-1/TRBV3-2,TRBD2,-,TRBJ2-1,CASNPTSGSSYNEQFF
TRBV30,-,-,TRBJ1-2,CAWRRAGYTF
TRBV21-1,-,-,TRBJ2-5,CASSKARQNQETQYF
TRBV3-1/TRBV3-2,-,-,TRBJ2-2,CASSHHRVGTGELFF
TRBV4-1,-,-,TRBJ1-4,CASSQGTISATNEKLFF
TRBV5-1,TRBD1,-,TRBJ1-1,CASSPQGVPMNTEAFF
TRBV9,TRBD2,-,TRBJ2-3,CASSVEGGGATDTQYF
TRBV18,TRBD1,-,TRBJ2-7,CASSPRLPGQSSYEQYF
TRBV10-3,-,once,TRBJ1-5,CAISEVPTGHNQPQHF
TRBV6-6,TRBD1,few,TRBJ2-7,CASRDSGTGDEQYF
TRBV10-1,-,few,TRBJ2-3,CASSENGLNTQYF
TRBV29-1,-,-,TRBJ1-1,CSVATDRRMNTEAFF
TRBV5-1,TRBD1,-,TRBJ1-6,CASSLVGDRDSPLHF
TRBV5-1,-,-,TRBJ2-7,CASSLDSGGYSYEQYF
TRBV7-6,-,-,TRBJ2-6,CASSGRQPGANVLTF
TRBV5-4,-,-,TRBJ1-4,CASSFGGAGEKLFF
TRBV3-1/TRBV3-2,-,-,TRBJ2-2,CASSSGQPRLFF
TRBV5-1,TRBD2,-,TRBJ2-7,CASSWTSGVSYEQYF
TRBV7-2,-,-,TRBJ2-5,CASSQGTGWETQYF
TRBV5-4,-,-,TRBJ1-2,CASSLVPLQAGYTF
TRBV30,-,-,TRBJ2-7,CAWSVSGTFYEQYF
TRBV28,-,-,TRBJ2-7,CASSEGGIHSYEQYF
TRBV7-8,-,few,TRBJ1-4,CASSLQNRGLNEKLFF
TRBV7-9,TRBD2,-,TRBJ2-1,CASSTTREGLAGVRGEQFF
TRBV15,-,once,TRBJ1-4,CTTSSSYNEKLFF
TRBV5-6,-,-,TRBJ1-2,CASSLDYYGYTF
TRBV6-5,TRBD1,-,TRBJ1-2,CASSYSTGGYGYTF
TRBV19,-,-,TRBJ2-3,CASSAPQRLRATDTQYF
TRBV3-1/TRBV3-2,-,once,TRBJ2-2,CASSRQVSNTGELFF
TRBV10-3,TRBD2,few,TRBJ2-5,CAISESSGGTQETQYF
TRBV27,-,-,TRBJ1-1,CASSLSRGLNTEAFF
TRBV5-6,-,few,TRBJ1-2,CASSLDRTYTF
TRBV7-2,TRBD1,-,TRBJ2-3,CASSSGQGKADTQYF
TRBV7-9,-,-,TRBJ2-1,CAGSKEGRGIYNEQFF
TRBV2,-,-,TRBJ1-4,CASSETRIAGEKLFF
TRBV5-4,-,-,TRBJ1-3,CASNVGGRGSSGNTIYF
TRBV15,-,-,TRBJ1-4,CATSRDRRGEKLFF
TRBV20-1,-,-,TRBJ1-6,CSASPGTRPYSPLHF